Listed here are 29 T cell receptor beta chains from one sample, sequenced in a study of blood T cell repertoires in COVID-19 (dated by TCRdb to the early 2020s). The method was the immunoSEQ multiplex PCR assay. TCRdb provides this immuneACCESS table in a form limited to in-frame rearrangements. Some clones are lacking; in checked studies, under half of them reflect an unresolved V gene, and why the rest are absent is not known. The sample table shows about 48,000 clones, and 80% to 90% are seen once. Together, the top ten hold 7.3% of the sample. The sequencing input was peripheral blood. These receptors were obtained from a man aged 35 to 55 with acute or convalescent COVID-19.

This clone was counted a few times. This rearrangement joins TRBV28 to TRBJ2-7; D is unclear. Between the trimmed V and J ends, which lost 7 bases and 3 bases, there was a span of 19 bases. The length of the CDR3 is 15 residues. Germline values: CDR1 MDHEN, CDR2 SYDVKM. CDR3 loop: CASTDSRVLLYEQYF. DNA for the CDR3: TGTGCCAGCACCGACTCCCGGGTCCTCCTCTACGAGCAGTACTTC.

This chain connects TRBV27 to TRBJ1-2; D gene unclear. CDR3 length: 13 amino acids. The germline CDR1 and CDR2 sequences are MNHEY and SMNVEV (reference sequence). Trimming took 6 bases from V and 2 from J, leaving 10 bases between them. CDR3 amino acids: CASRSTENYGYTF. DNA for the CDR3: TGTGCCAGCAGGTCTACAGAGAACTATGGCTACACCTTC.

The V call is TRBV4-2, the J call TRBJ2-1, with D maybe TRBD2 (7 bases). Germline values: CDR1 LGHNA, CDR2 YNFKEQ. The CDR3 spans 14 residues. The V gene lost 7 bases and the J gene lost 5 bases, with 15 bases spanning the gap. CDR3 DNA sequence: TGTGCCAGCACGAGGGGGGGCCGTGACAATGAGCAGTTCTTC. Translating gives CASTRGGRDNEQFF.

The chain has TRBV24-1 and TRBJ2-5; weak D call: TRBD1 (6 bases). The CDR3 runs 22 residues. V was trimmed by 7 bases and J by 0 bases, leaving 35 bases between them. Per germline, CDR1 KGHDR and CDR2 SFDVKD. The CDR3 protein is CATRTLGGTGTIGSKYQETQYF. The CDR3 DNA is TGTGCCACCAGAACCCTGGGTGGGACCGGGACAATCGGGTCAAAGTACCAAGAGACCCAGTACTTC.

The chain couples TRBV2 to TRBJ2-1; TRBD2 matches at 10 bases. The CDR3 runs 15 residues. Germline V gives CDR1 SNHLY, CDR2 FYNNEI. Trimming at V came to 5 bases and at J to 0 bases, leaving 1 base not matched to a gene. CDR3 sequence (DNA): TGTGCCAGCAGTAGACTAGCGGGCTCCTACAATGAGCAGTTCTTC. Protein product: CASSRLAGSYNEQFF.

The chain is built from TRBV5-5 and TRBJ2-7; 9 bases are a match to TRBD1. Trimming cost V 4 bases and J 3 bases; bases outside gene matches: 11. The CDR3 spans 16 residues. The V gene's germline CDR1 is SGHKS and CDR2 YYEKEE (reference sequence). This CDR3 is CASSPLGQGRFYEQYF. The CDR3 nucleotides are TGTGCCAGCAGCCCATTGGGACAGGGAAGATTCTACGAGCAGTACTTC.

This chain's CDR3 is CASSLARSSYNEQFF. The CDR3 DNA sequence: TGTGCCAGCAGCTTGGCCCGGAGCTCCTACAATGAGCAGTTCTTC. This rearrangement joins TRBV5-6 to TRBJ2-1; D call uncertain. This CDR3 is 15 amino acids long. The V and J ends lost 0 bases and 0 bases respectively, with 7 bases between them. The V gene's germline CDR1 is SGHDT and CDR2 YYEEEE.

This rearrangement joins TRBV18 to TRBJ2-5, with 10 nucleotides matching TRBD1. Trimming cost V 1 base and J 4 bases; bases outside gene matches: 3. The V gene's germline CDR1 is KGHSH and CDR2 LQKENI. The CDR3 is made up of 15 amino acids. The CDR3 bases are TGTGCCAGCTCACCACGGACAGGGGGTCGAGAGACCCAGTACTTC. Its translation: CASSPRTGGRETQYF. The whole variable domain, remainder taken from reference TRBV18 and TRBJ2-5, is NAGVMQNPRHLVRRRGQEARLRCSPMKGHSHVYWYRQLPEEGLKFMVYLQKENIIDESGMPKERFSAEFPKEGPSILRIQQVVRGDSAAYFCASSPRTGGRETQYFGPGTRLLVL.

This clone was seen once. The J gene is TRBJ1-2, the V gene TRBV11-2, with D possibly being TRBD1 (5 bases). The germline V and J ends were trimmed by 5 bases and 8 bases, with 21 bases remaining between them. The germline gives CDR1 SGHAT, CDR2 FQNNGV. This CDR3 has 15 residues. CDR3 in DNA: TGTGCCAGCAGCCTGTGGACACCAGCGGGCGAGGGCTACACCTTC. This gives the protein CASSLWTPAGEGYTF.

This clone was seen a single time. This chain joins TRBV9 and TRBJ2-2; weak D call: TRBD2 (6 bases). This CDR3 has 16 amino acids. Trimming removed 6 bases from V and 3 bases from J, with 18 bases in between. Germline V gene data show CDR1 as SGDLS and CDR2 as YYNGEE. CDR3 sequence (DNA): TGTGCCAGCACCTTAGCGGCCGGGCCTTACACCGGGGAGCTGTTTTTT. Translation gives CASTLAAGPYTGELFF.

The CDR3 DNA sequence: TGTGCCAGCTCGGAGGGTACCTACGAGCAGTACTTC. It yields the protein CASSEGTYEQYF. V gene TRBV18 combines with J gene TRBJ2-7; tentative D call: TRBD2 (6 bases). Germline CDR1 and CDR2: KGHSH and LQKENI. The V end lost 6 bases, the J end lost 2 bases, and 8 bases lay between the germline ends. This CDR3 has 12 residues. Filled out from reference TRBV18 and TRBJ2-7, the complete variable domain reads NAGVMQNPRHLVRRRGQEARLRCSPMKGHSHVYWYRQLPEEGLKFMVYLQKENIIDESGMPKERFSAEFPKEGPSILRIQQVVRGDSAAYFCASSEGTYEQYFGPGTRLTVT.

The rearrangement uses TRBV27 and TRBJ2-7, with 8 positions matching TRBD1. Germline CDR1 reads MNHEY; CDR2 reads SMNVEV (reference sequence). V lost 6 bases, J lost 4 bases, and 8 bases stayed unmatched. The CDR3 contains 14 residues. Here the CDR3 reads CASRSGGIAYEQYF. In DNA form, the CDR3 reads TGTGCCAGCAGGTCAGGGGGCATTGCTTACGAGCAGTACTTC.

The CDR3 loop reads CASSVARVGEQYF. DNA of the CDR3: TGCGCCAGCAGCGTGGCCCGGGTAGGCGAGCAGTACTTC. J is TRBJ2-7 and V is TRBV5-1, with D uncertain. From germline, CDR1 is SGHRS and CDR2 YFSETQ. V was pared by 4 bases and J by 6 bases, with 14 bases between. The CDR3 totals 13 residues.

The genes are TRBV5-6 and TRBJ1-2, with 10 positions matching TRBD1. V was clipped by 0 bases and J by 5 bases; unmatched bases: 4. The germline gives CDR1 SGHDT, CDR2 YYEEEE. CDR3 length: 15 amino acids. The CDR3 sequence is CASSLGQGARYGYTF. In DNA, the CDR3 is TGTGCCAGCAGCTTGGGACAGGGGGCGAGGTATGGCTACACCTTC.

In this sample, this clone turned up a few times. This chain joins TRBV19 and TRBJ2-7; the match to TRBD1 covers 7 bases. The CDR3 totals 15 residues. Germline CDR1 LNHDA, CDR2 SQIVND (reference sequence). With 5 bases clipped from V and 3 bases from J, the junction kept 10 bases outside the gene matches. The CDR3 region is CASSPLGTVGYEQYF. The CDR3 DNA sequence: TGTGCCAGTAGTCCTCTAGGGACAGTGGGCTACGAGCAGTACTTC. The full variable domain, with the rest looked up from reference TRBV19 and TRBJ2-7, is DGGITQSPKYLFRKEGQNVTLSCEQNLNHDAMYWYRQDPGQGLRLIYYSQIVNDFQKGDIAEGYSVSREKKESFPLTVTSAQKNPTAFYLCASSPLGTVGYEQYFGPGTRLTVT.

V is TRBV4-3 and J is TRBJ2-7; D ambiguous. The CDR3 is made up of 15 amino acids. The V gene lost 0 bases and the J gene lost 0 bases, with 9 bases spanning the gap. Germline values: CDR1 LGHNA, CDR2 YSLEER. The CDR3 reads CASSQEILFSYEQYF. DNA for the CDR3: TGCGCCAGCAGCCAAGAAATTCTTTTCTCCTACGAGCAGTACTTC.

This chain joins TRBV3-1 (or the pseudogene TRBV3-2) and TRBJ1-1; 7 bases line up with TRBD1. The CDR3 spans 17 residues. J gave up 6 bases and V 4 bases, and 17 bases lay outside the gene matches. The germline gives CDR1 LGHDT, CDR2 YNNKEL (reference sequence). The CDR3: CASSLEGLAGGTAEAFF. The CDR3 DNA reads as TGTGCCAGCAGCCTCGAGGGGCTGGCAGGGGGGACCGCTGAAGCTTTCTTT.

The V call is TRBV6-2 or TRBV6-3, the J call TRBJ1-5, with TRBD1 matching over 9 bases. The J segment lost 6 bases and the V segment lost 5 bases, leaving 5 bases of the junction unmatched. This CDR3 contains 14 residues. Germline V lookup: CDR1 MNHEY, CDR2 SVGEGT. CDR3: CASSPQGAVQPQHF. CDR3 DNA: TGTGCCAGCAGTCCACAGGGGGCCGTTCAGCCCCAGCATTTT.

The gene calls are TRBV3-1 (or the pseudogene TRBV3-2) and TRBJ1-6; weak D call: TRBD1 (5 bases). The CDR3 covers 16 residues. Between the trimmed V and J ends, which lost 3 bases and 6 bases, there was a span of 15 bases. CDR1 and CDR2 from the germline V gene are LGHDT and YNNKEL (reference sequence). The CDR3 DNA reads TGTGCCAGCAGCCAGGGGAGGGGACTTTTTAATTCACCCCTCCACTTT. It specifies CASSQGRGLFNSPLHF.

The chain recombines TRBV25-1 with TRBJ2-7; TRBD2 matches at 10 bases. The trim removed 7 bases at V and 7 bases at J, leaving 10 bases unmatched. Germline CDR1 is MGHDK and CDR2 is SYGVNS. This CDR3 contains 14 residues. Here the CDR3 reads CASTPSGGAKEQYF. DNA for the CDR3: TGTGCCAGCACCCCAAGCGGGGGGGCCAAAGAGCAGTACTTC.

In regard to this clone: The junction does not match germline at one end; this may be a read error. The chain joins TRBV3-1 (or the pseudogene TRBV3-2) to TRBJ2-3; D gene ambiguous. This CDR3 is 12 amino acids long. The V gene's germline CDR1 is LGHDT and CDR2 YNNKEL (reference sequence). CDR3 residues: CASSQTKDAQYF. The CDR3 region has the DNA TGTGCCAGCAGCCAAACAAAAGATGCGCAGTATTTT.

This CDR3 is CASSFGTGFGYTF. The CDR3 region has the DNA TGTGCCAGCAGTTTTGGGACAGGGTTCGGCTACACCTTC. The V gene is TRBV27, the J gene TRBJ1-2; TRBD1 agrees at 9 bases. The CDR3 spans 13 residues. With 3 bases clipped from V and 8 bases from J, the junction kept 4 bases outside the gene matches. Germline V lookup: CDR1 MNHEY, CDR2 SMNVEV (reference sequence).

In nucleotides, the CDR3 is TGTGCCTGGAGGATACAGGGTATCTATGGCTACACCTTC. Translation gives CAWRIQGIYGYTF. The J gene is TRBJ1-2, the V gene TRBV30, with D maybe TRBD1 (6 bases). CDR3 length equals 13 residues. Germline lookup yields CDR1 GTSNPN and CDR2 SVGIG (reference sequence). The V end lost 3 bases, the J end lost 4 bases, and 12 bases lay between the germline ends.

This chain connects TRBV28 to TRBJ2-1; D possibly corresponds to TRBD1 (5 bases). Between the trimmed V and J ends, which lost 2 bases and 7 bases, there was a span of 12 bases. This CDR3 contains 14 residues. Germline lookup yields CDR1 MDHEN and CDR2 SYDVKM. In DNA, the CDR3 is TGTGCCAGCAGTTTAATCCAGGGAAGGAATGAGCAGTTCTTC. It translates to CASSLIQGRNEQFF.

The chain links TRBV5-1 to TRBJ2-2, with D maybe TRBD1 (6 bases). Looked up from germline, CDR1 is SGHRS and CDR2 is YFSETQ. The CDR3 has 16 amino acids. The V end lost 1 base, the J end lost 7 bases, and 17 bases lay between the germline ends. The CDR3 sequence: CASSLTSWGRGGELFF. Here the CDR3 DNA reads TGCGCCAGCAGCTTGACCAGCTGGGGGCGCGGCGGGGAGCTGTTTTTT.

V usage is TRBV5-1 and J usage is TRBJ2-3; a possible D gene is TRBD2 (6 bases). CDR3 length: 14 residues. Trimming cost V 2 bases and J 2 bases, with 9 bases left between them. The germline V gene encodes CDR1 SGHRS and CDR2 YFSETQ. The CDR3 region has the DNA TGCGCCAGCAGCTTCGGCGGGGTCACAGATACGCAGTATTTT. The encoded protein is CASSFGGVTDTQYF.

The chain couples TRBV6-1 to TRBJ1-6; D gene uncertain. Germline V gene lookup returns CDR1 MNHNS and CDR2 SASEGT. The CDR3 has 13 amino acids. Between the trimmed V and J ends, which lost 0 bases and 10 bases, there was a span of 7 bases. CDR3 in amino acids: CASSEASLSPLHF. The DNA for the CDR3 is TGTGCCAGCAGTGAAGCGAGTCTATCACCCCTCCACTTT.

J is TRBJ1-2 and V is TRBV5-5, with a possible D match to TRBD1 (6 bases). The CDR3 consists of 15 residues. In germline, CDR1 is SGHKS, CDR2 YYEKEE (reference sequence). V was trimmed by 0 bases and J by 4 bases, leaving 13 bases between them. CDR3 nucleotides: TGTGCCAGCAGCTTGGGGGGGCAGCAAGTCTATGGCTACACCTTC. Translating it yields CASSLGGQQVYGYTF.

The count of this clone is one. The chain uses TRBV28 and TRBJ2-3; TRBD2 might be the D (7 bases). Germline values: CDR1 MDHEN, CDR2 SYDVKM. This CDR3 contains 14 residues. V lost 8 bases and J 1 base, leaving 13 bases between the germline ends. Written as DNA, the CDR3 is TGTGCCAGCGTCCGCGGGGGCCGCACAGATACGCAGTATTTT. Translation: CASVRGGRTDTQYF.